The 25 T cell receptor beta chains reported below all come from one sample, sequenced in a study of vaccination and CD4 T cells after COVID-19. As for time point: late sampling 161 to 241 days after vaccination in three convalescent patients. Treatment here: roughly 11-day PBMC culture with coronavirus spike peptide pools or control peptides (ViraFEST assay). Sequenced with the Oncomine TCR Beta short-read assay was DNA taken from cultured CD4+ T cells. TCRdb re-called the PCR reads through MiXCR, storing one row per CDR3 protein. There are approximately 20,000 distinct CDR3 sequences in the sample; 30% to 45% occur only once, and around 8.4% lies in the top ten. No antigen has been identified for these receptors. The sequencing used CD4+ T cells from blood, cultured in vitro, collected about 7 months after SARS-CoV-2 vaccination. These receptors were collected from a human donor who had recovered from COVID-19.

On this clonotype: With a much larger clone just one base away, this may be a read error. The chain couples TRBV20-1 to TRBJ1-5, with 11 bases lining up with TRBD1. This CDR3 spans 14 amino acids. V dropped 5 bases and J dropped 6; count of bases not matched to a gene: 6. Germline loops: CDR1 DFQATT, CDR2 SNEGSKA (reference sequence). The CDR3 reads CSAEDRGLGQPQHF. For the CDR3, the DNA is TGCAGTGCTGAGGACAGGGGGCTTGGTCAGCCCCAGCATTTT.

This clonotype has just a few counts. J is TRBJ2-5 and V is TRBV20-1; D may be TRBD2 (5 bases). The ends were cut back, 6 bases at V and 1 base at J, with 15 bases in the middle. The CDR3 runs to 14 residues. CDR1 is DFQATT, CDR2 SNEGSKA, per germline (reference sequence). The CDR3 spells CSAAQLDFQETQYF. CDR3 nucleotides: TGCAGTGCCGCACAACTAGACTTCCAAGAGACCCAGTACTTC.

A few counts support this clonotype. This rearrangement joins TRBV20-1 to TRBJ1-2; 8 bases align to TRBD1. CDR1 DFQATT and CDR2 SNEGSKA come from the germline V gene (reference sequence). The CDR3 contains 15 residues. V trimming: 1 base; J trimming: 8 bases; junction bases outside the gene matches: 12. CDR3 DNA: TGCAGTGCTAGAGGTACCGCCGGGACAGGTCAAGGCTACACCTTC. Translating it yields CSARGTAGTGQGYTF.

This clonotype was recorded a few times. The chain has TRBV20-1 and TRBJ1-2; D is unresolved. The CDR3 is made up of 13 amino acids. The V and J ends lost 7 bases and 2 bases respectively, with 14 bases between them. The germline V gene has CDR1 DFQATT and CDR2 SNEGSKA (reference sequence). In nucleotides, the CDR3 is TGCAGTGTCATGAAGGGTTACAACTATGGCTACACCTTC. Translated: CSVMKGYNYGYTF.

The chain carries TRBV20-1 and TRBJ2-5; D may be TRBD2 (6 bases). V was pared by 0 bases and J by 4 bases, with 15 bases between. The CDR3 runs 15 residues. Looked up from germline, CDR1 is DFQATT and CDR2 is SNEGSKA (reference sequence). CDR3 sequence reads: CSARDYLGGAETQYF. The DNA of the CDR3 is TGCAGTGCTAGAGATTATCTAGGCGGGGCAGAGACCCAGTACTTC.

A single count supports this clonotype. CDR3 nucleotide sequence: TGTGCCAGCAGTTCACTAGCGGGCCTCACAGATACGCAGTATTTT. This codes for CASSSLAGLTDTQYF. The V gene is TRBV6-5, the J gene TRBJ2-3, with 9 bases identical to TRBD2. Germline V lookup: CDR1 MNHEY, CDR2 SVGAGI. J gave up 2 bases and V 4 bases, and 4 bases lay outside the gene matches. The CDR3 is 15 residues long.

CDR3 in amino acids: CSASSPSSYEQYF. CDR3 DNA sequence: TGCAGTGCCAGCAGTCCAAGCTCCTACGAGCAGTACTTC. The genes are TRBV20-1 and TRBJ2-7; no reliable D call. This CDR3 contains 13 residues. Germline assignment: CDR1 DFQATT and CDR2 SNEGSKA (reference sequence). Trimming stripped 6 bases from V and 0 bases from J, with 12 bases between.

CDR3 DNA sequence: TGCAGTGCTCCGGATGGCTCTGGGGCCAACGTCCTGACTTTC. It codes for CSAPDGSGANVLTF. The chain employs TRBV20-1 and TRBJ2-6, with D unresolved. V lost 5 bases and J 0 bases, leaving 8 bases between the germline ends. The germline V gene encodes CDR1 DFQATT and CDR2 SNEGSKA (reference sequence). The CDR3 contains 14 residues.

This clonotype was detected only a few times. The rearrangement links TRBV6-2 or TRBV6-3 to TRBJ2-5, with a possible D match to TRBD2 (7 bases). The V end was cut by 8 bases, the J end by 2 bases, with 18 bases between. Germline V lookup: CDR1 MNHEY, CDR2 SVGEGT. There are 15 residues in the CDR3. The CDR3 bases are TGTGCCAGCGCCTGGGGGGGCGGGAGACAAGAGACCCAGTACTTC. It yields the protein CASAWGGGRQETQYF.

This chain links TRBV27 with TRBJ2-1; 16 bases fit TRBD2. After removal of 7 bases from V and 8 bases from J, the junction contained 17 bases not matched to a gene. The CDR3 runs 19 residues. Germline lookup yields CDR1 MNHEY and CDR2 SMNVEV (reference sequence). The chain's CDR3 is CASMDSGLAGGPNNDEQFF. The CDR3 DNA follows: TGTGCCAGCATGGACTCGGGACTAGCGGGAGGGCCGAATAACGATGAGCAGTTCTTC.

This clonotype came up a few times. The chain uses TRBV7-3 and TRBJ2-6; possibly TRBD1 for D (5 bases). Germline V gene sequence: CDR1 SGHTA, CDR2 FQGTGA. The CDR3 has 17 amino acids. Trimming removed 5 bases from V and 0 bases from J, with 14 bases in between. This CDR3 is CASSIGARGSGANVLTF. The CDR3 DNA sequence: TGTGCCAGCAGCATAGGGGCACGTGGCTCTGGGGCCAACGTCCTGACTTTC.

This clonotype has more than one count but fewer than ten. The J gene is TRBJ2-5, the V gene TRBV28, with TRBD2 as a possible D gene (6 bases). The CDR3 runs to 15 residues. V lost 5 bases and J 1 base, leaving 14 bases between the germline ends. From germline, CDR1 is MDHEN and CDR2 SYDVKM. The CDR3: CASSGRFELQETQYF. The CDR3 nucleotides are TGTGCCAGCAGTGGGAGGTTTGAGCTCCAAGAGACCCAGTACTTC.

This clonotype ranks as medium-sized. The chain couples TRBV10-2 to TRBJ2-1; no clear D gene. This CDR3 has 12 amino acids. With 6 bases removed from V and 6 bases from J, the gap between germline ends came to 9 bases. The germline V gene encodes CDR1 WSHSY and CDR2 SAAADI. As DNA, the CDR3 is TGCGCCAGCAGATCAGACGGCAATGAGCAGTTCTTC. It translates to CASRSDGNEQFF.

This clonotype showed up just a few times. This chain links TRBV20-1 with TRBJ2-1; no reliable D call. The CDR3 consists of 14 residues. Germline V gene sequence: CDR1 DFQATT, CDR2 SNEGSKA (reference sequence). V was shortened by 6 bases and J by 2 bases, with 14 bases between the two germline ends. CDR3 in amino acids: CSAPSGFTYNEQFF. In nucleotides, the CDR3 is TGCAGTGCCCCTTCGGGTTTCACCTACAATGAGCAGTTCTTC.

The V gene is TRBV10-3, the J gene TRBJ2-7, with 10 bases lining up with TRBD1. The CDR3 loop spans 14 amino acids. V was clipped by 4 bases and J by 7 bases; unmatched bases: 7. Germline V lookup: CDR1 ENHRY, CDR2 SYGVKD. In nucleotides, the CDR3 is TGTGCCATCAGTGGGACAGGGGGTCTTGGGGAGCAGTACTTC. It encodes CAISGTGGLGEQYF.

The chain carries TRBV28 and TRBJ2-7; D is unresolved. V was cut by 2 bases and J by 5 bases, with 19 bases left in between. Germline loops: CDR1 MDHEN, CDR2 SYDVKM. CDR3 length: 16 amino acids. CDR3 residues: CASSLVGFTTYHEQYF. DNA of the CDR3: TGTGCCAGCAGTTTAGTTGGTTTTACCACCTACCACGAGCAGTACTTC.

The V and J genes are TRBV6-2 or TRBV6-3 and TRBJ2-1; 8 bases line up with TRBD2. J gave up 6 bases and V 1 base, and 5 bases lay outside the gene matches. CDR3 size: 15 residues. Germline CDR1 reads MNHEY; CDR2 reads SVGEGT. The CDR3, as DNA: TGTGCCAGCAGTTACTTAGGGCTAGCGGGCAATGAGCAGTTCTTC. It yields the protein CASSYLGLAGNEQFF.

The V call is TRBV7-9, the J call TRBJ1-2; 7 bases fit TRBD1. Germline trimming cut 0 bases from V and 6 bases from J; bases unmatched to any gene: 4. The CDR3 spans 14 residues. Looked up from germline, CDR1 is SEHNR and CDR2 is FQNEAQ (reference sequence). This CDR3 reads CASSLAGTGDGYTF. CDR3 bases: TGTGCCAGCAGCTTAGCGGGTACAGGGGATGGCTACACCTTC.

The chain carries TRBV12-2 and TRBJ2-5; the table's TRBD1 call for D was not verified on the DNA. TRBV12-2 is a listed pseudogene. The CDR3 sequence is 16 residues long. The CDR3 coding sequence is TGTGCAAGTCGCTTAGCCCTCCCTGGACGGGGAGAGACCCAGTACTTC. This translates into CASRLALPGRGETQYF.

This clonotype was seen a handful of times. The V gene is TRBV7-3, the J gene TRBJ2-5; 10 bases agree with TRBD2. The CDR3 contains 15 residues. Trimming cost V 5 bases and J 2 bases; bases outside gene matches: 5. The germline gives CDR1 SGHTA, CDR2 FQGTGA. This chain's CDR3 is CASSLLAGEQETQYF. DNA for the CDR3: TGTGCCAGCAGCCTTCTAGCGGGAGAGCAAGAGACCCAGTACTTC.

The V gene is TRBV20-1, the J gene TRBJ2-7; 7 nucleotides match TRBD1. Germline values: CDR1 DFQATT, CDR2 SNEGSKA (reference sequence). The CDR3 has 15 amino acids. Trimming cost V 0 bases and J 0 bases; bases outside gene matches: 5. The CDR3 is CSARDRGQSSYEQYF. The CDR3 nucleotides are TGCAGTGCTAGAGATCGGGGACAGAGCTCCTACGAGCAGTACTTC.

This chain joins TRBV20-1 and TRBJ1-6; no firm D call. V was trimmed by 2 bases and J by 5 bases, leaving 10 bases between them. Per the germline V gene, CDR1 is DFQATT and CDR2 is SNEGSKA (reference sequence). The CDR3 is made up of 14 amino acids. The CDR3 DNA sequence: TGCAGTGCTAGAAGGGAATTTAATAATTCACCCCTCCACTTT. It codes for CSARREFNNSPLHF.

This clonotype rates as large (0.1 to 1%). V usage is TRBV7-9 and J usage is TRBJ1-3; D is uncertain. The germline V and J ends were trimmed by 5 bases and 6 bases, with 11 bases remaining between them. From germline, CDR1 is SEHNR and CDR2 FQNEAQ (reference sequence). This CDR3 spans 13 amino acids. CDR3 residues: CASSNGPANTIYF. The DNA for the CDR3 is TGTGCCAGCAGCAATGGGCCGGCAAACACCATATATTTT.

The chain carries TRBV20-1 and TRBJ1-2; D is unclear. The V gene lost 6 bases and the J gene lost 4 bases, with 12 bases spanning the gap. CDR1 and CDR2 (germline): DFQATT, SNEGSKA (reference sequence). The CDR3 runs to 12 residues. CDR3 sequence (DNA): TGCAGTGCCAGCAGTGAAAGCTATGGCTACACCTTC. This codes for CSASSESYGYTF.

This rearrangement joins TRBV6-1 to TRBJ2-3; no reliable D call. This CDR3 is 12 amino acids long. Germline V CDR1 and CDR2: MNHNS, SASEGT. Deletions cut 5 bases from V and 11 bases from J, with 14 bases between. CDR3 sequence: CASSPSGSVQYF. The CDR3 DNA is TGTGCCAGCAGTCCCTCTGGTAGTGTGCAGTATTTT.